This T cell receptor (beta chain) was profiled in a study of technical replicates of blood from several donors. V shed 8 bases and J shed 3 bases, with 16 bases lying between them. CDR3 size: 14 residues. Looked up from germline, CDR1 is SNHLY and CDR2 is FYNNEI. The method was immunoSEQ multiplex PCR; TCRdb's version includes in-frame clones alone and lacks a portion of them. Of about 88,000 clones in the sample, over 90% were seen once. The receptor was isolated from a human donor in good health. The specimen sequenced was T cells isolated from PBMCs. The chain couples TRBV2 to TRBJ1-2; D call uncertain. CDR3 sequence: CASSEGWPYYGYTF. CDR3 in DNA: TGTGCCAGCTCCGAGGGTTGGCCCTACTATGGCTACACCTTC.